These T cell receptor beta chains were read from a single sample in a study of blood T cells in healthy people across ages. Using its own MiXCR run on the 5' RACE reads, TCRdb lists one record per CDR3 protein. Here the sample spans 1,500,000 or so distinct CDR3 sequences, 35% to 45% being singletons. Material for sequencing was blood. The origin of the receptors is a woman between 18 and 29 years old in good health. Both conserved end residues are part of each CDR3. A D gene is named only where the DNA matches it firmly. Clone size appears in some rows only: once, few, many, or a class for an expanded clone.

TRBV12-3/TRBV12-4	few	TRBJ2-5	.	CASSSPNGRSYNEQYF	TGTGCCAGCAGTTCACCTAACGGTCGCTCCTACAATGAGCAGTACTTC
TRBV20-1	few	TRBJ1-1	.	CSASTTDRPEAFF	TGCAGTGCTAGCACCACGGACAGACCTGAAGCTTTCTTT
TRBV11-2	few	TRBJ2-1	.	CASSPPAISSYNEQFF	TGTGCCAGCAGCCCCCCCGCGATAAGCTCCTACAATGAGCAGTTCTTC
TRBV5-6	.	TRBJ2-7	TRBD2	CASSLGDYSGEQYF	TGTGCCAGCAGCTTGGGGGACTACTCAGGCGAGCAGTACTTC
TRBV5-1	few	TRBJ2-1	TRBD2	CASSLRTSGGPTNNEQFF	TGCGCCAGCAGCTTGAGGACTAGCGGGGGCCCAACGAACAATGAGCAGTTCTTC
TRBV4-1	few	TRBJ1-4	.	CASSHVGFEKLFF	TGCGCCAGCAGCCACGTTGGGTTTGAAAAACTGTTTTTT
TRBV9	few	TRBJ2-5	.	CASSVGGIETQYF	TGTGCCAGCAGCGTAGGGGGGATAGAGACCCAGTACTTC
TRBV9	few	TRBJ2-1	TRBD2	CASSVASGSYDEQFF	TGTGCCAGCAGCGTAGCTAGCGGGAGTTATGATGAGCAGTTCTTC
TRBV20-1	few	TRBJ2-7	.	CSATSTGEVAGGYSYEQYF	TGCAGTGCTACCTCCACAGGGGAGGTTGCGGGAGGTTACTCCTACGAGCAGTACTTC
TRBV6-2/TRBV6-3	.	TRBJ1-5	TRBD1	CAGGGGRRPQHF	TGTGCCGGGGGAGGGGGCAGGAGGCCCCAGCATTTT
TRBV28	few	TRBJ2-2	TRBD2	CASSLGLAVGELFF	TGTGCCAGCAGTTTGGGACTAGCTGTCGGGGAGCTGTTTTTT
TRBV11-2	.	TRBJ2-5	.	CASRNHGTGLRETQYF	TGTGCCAGCAGAAATCACGGGACGGGCTTACGAGAGACCCAGTACTTC
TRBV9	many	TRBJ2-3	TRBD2	CASSFRLAASTDTQYF	TGTGCCAGCAGCTTCAGACTAGCGGCCAGCACAGATACGCAGTATTTT
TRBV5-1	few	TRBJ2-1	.	CASRRELYNEQFF	TGCGCCAGCAGAAGAGAGCTCTACAATGAGCAGTTCTTC
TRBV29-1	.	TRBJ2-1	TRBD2	CSVHPGTSTPYNEQFF	TGCAGCGTTCACCCCGGGACTAGTACGCCCTACAATGAGCAGTTCTTC
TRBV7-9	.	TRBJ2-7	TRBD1	CASSLGRQGLYYEQYF	TGTGCCAGCAGCTTAGGCAGACAGGGGCTTTACTACGAGCAGTACTTC
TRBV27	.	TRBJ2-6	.	CASSLSRSSGANVLTF	TGTGCCAGCAGTTTATCTAGGAGCTCTGGGGCCAACGTCCTGACTTTC
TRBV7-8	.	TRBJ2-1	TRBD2	CASIIRRTSGYNEQFF	TGTGCCAGCATCATTCGAAGGACTAGCGGATACAATGAGCAGTTCTTC
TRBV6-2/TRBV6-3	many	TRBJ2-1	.	CASSYGGEQFF	TGTGCCAGCAGTTACGGGGGTGAGCAGTTCTTC
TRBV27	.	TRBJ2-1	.	CASSLLPSTVQNEQFF	TGTGCCAGCAGTTTACTCCCATCGACAGTACAGAATGAGCAGTTCTTC
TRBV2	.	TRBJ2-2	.	CASTPYSNTGELFF	TGTGCCAGCACCCCTTACTCGAACACCGGGGAGCTGTTTTTT
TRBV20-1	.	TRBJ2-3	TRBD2	CSARVGAGGDTQYF	TGCAGTGCTAGAGTGGGGGCGGGGGGAGATACGCAGTATTTT
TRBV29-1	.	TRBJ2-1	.	CSVEWADAYNEQFF	TGCAGCGTTGAATGGGCAGACGCCTACAATGAGCAGTTCTTC
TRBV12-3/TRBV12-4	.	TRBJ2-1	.	CASSFGSSCNEQFF	TGTGCCAGCAGTTTCGGGTCTTCCTGCAATGAGCAGTTCTTC
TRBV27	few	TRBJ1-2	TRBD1	CASSLGVRGRFGYTF	TGTGCCAGCAGTTTAGGTGTCAGGGGGCGTTTTGGCTACACCTTC
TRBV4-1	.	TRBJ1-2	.	CASSQDGGVAVAGYTF	TGCGCCAGCAGCCAAGATGGAGGGGTGGCAGTGGCTGGCTACACCTTC
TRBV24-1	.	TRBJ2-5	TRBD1	CATSDSRDRGIHNEQYF	TGTGCCACCAGTGATTCCAGGGACAGGGGGATCCACAATGAGCAGTACTTC